This T cell receptor (beta chain) came from a study of T-cell reconstitution after alpha-beta-depleted transplantation in children. Germline trimming cut 3 bases from V and 0 bases from J; bases unmatched to any gene: 2. In germline, CDR1 is MGHRA, CDR2 YSYEKL. The CDR3 covers 14 residues. Unique molecular identifiers were incorporated during preparation of the TCRbeta library. In TCRdb, the PCR reads were re-called with MiXCR into one record per CDR3 protein. The sample includes just under 550,000 distinct CDR3 sequences, about 16% of them seen just once. The receptor's source is a human donor who donated a stem cell graft to a child with acute lymphoblastic leukemia. The gene calls are TRBV4-1 and TRBJ2-7; 7 nucleotides line up with TRBD2. The sequencing here drew on PBMCs from the stem cell graft donor, taken from the stem cell graft. The CDR3 sequence is CASSHRTSSYEQYF. CDR3 sequence (DNA): TGCGCCAGCAGCCATCGGACTAGCTCCTACGAGCAGTACTTC.